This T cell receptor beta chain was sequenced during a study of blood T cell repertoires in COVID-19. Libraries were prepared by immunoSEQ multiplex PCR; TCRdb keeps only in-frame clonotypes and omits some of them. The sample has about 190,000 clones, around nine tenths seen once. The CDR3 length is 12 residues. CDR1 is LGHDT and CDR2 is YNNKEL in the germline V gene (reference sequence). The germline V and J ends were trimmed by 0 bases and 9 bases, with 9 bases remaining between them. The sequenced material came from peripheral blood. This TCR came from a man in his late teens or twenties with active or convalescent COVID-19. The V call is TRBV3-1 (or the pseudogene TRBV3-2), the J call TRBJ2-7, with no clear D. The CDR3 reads CASSQDPVMQYF. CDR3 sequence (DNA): TGTGCCAGCAGCCAAGACCCGGTGATGCAGTACTTC.